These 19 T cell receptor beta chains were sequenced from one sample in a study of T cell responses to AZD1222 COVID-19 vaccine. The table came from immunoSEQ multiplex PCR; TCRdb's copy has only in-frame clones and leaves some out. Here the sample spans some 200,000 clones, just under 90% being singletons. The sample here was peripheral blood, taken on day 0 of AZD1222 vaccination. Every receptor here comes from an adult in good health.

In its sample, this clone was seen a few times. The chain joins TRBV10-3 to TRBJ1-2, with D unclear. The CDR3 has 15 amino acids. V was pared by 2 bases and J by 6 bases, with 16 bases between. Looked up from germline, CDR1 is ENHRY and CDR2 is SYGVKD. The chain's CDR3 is CAISEPMGSRNGYTF. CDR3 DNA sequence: TGTGCCATCAGTGAGCCAATGGGGTCTCGGAATGGCTACACCTTC.

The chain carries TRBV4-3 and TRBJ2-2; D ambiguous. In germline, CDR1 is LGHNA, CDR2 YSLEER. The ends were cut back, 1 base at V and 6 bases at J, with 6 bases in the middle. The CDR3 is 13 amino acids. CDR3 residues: CASSQGEAGELFF. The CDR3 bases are TGCGCCAGCAGCCAAGGAGAGGCCGGGGAGCTGTTTTTT.

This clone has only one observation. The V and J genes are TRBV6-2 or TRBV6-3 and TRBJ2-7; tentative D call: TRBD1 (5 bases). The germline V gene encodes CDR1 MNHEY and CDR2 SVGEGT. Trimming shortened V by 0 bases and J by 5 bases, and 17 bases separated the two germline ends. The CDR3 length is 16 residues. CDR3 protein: CASSYSGWGPKDEQYF. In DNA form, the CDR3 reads TGTGCCAGCAGTTACTCGGGCTGGGGCCCTAAAGACGAGCAGTACTTC.

In nucleotides, the CDR3 is TGTGCCAGCAGTACGGGACAGGGTTCGGGTCACTATGGCTACACCTTC. Protein product: CASSTGQGSGHYGYTF. V gene TRBV28 combines with J gene TRBJ1-2, with TRBD1 matching over 9 bases. Germline CDR1 reads MDHEN; CDR2 reads SYDVKM. The CDR3 length is 16 residues. V lost 5 bases, J lost 3 bases, and 10 bases stayed unmatched.

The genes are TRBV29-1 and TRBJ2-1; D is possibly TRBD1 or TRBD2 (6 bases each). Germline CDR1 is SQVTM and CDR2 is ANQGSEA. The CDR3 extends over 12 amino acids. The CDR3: CGVGGGYNEQFF. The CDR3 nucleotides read TGCGGGGTGGGGGGCGGATACAATGAGCAGTTCTTC.

The CDR3 sequence is CASSSWTENTEAFF. CDR3 DNA: TGTGCCAGCAGCTCCTGGACAGAAAACACTGAAGCTTTCTTT. The chain recombines TRBV7-8 with TRBJ1-1; a weak D match, TRBD1 (6 bases). The CDR3 runs to 14 residues. V lost 4 bases and J 2 bases, leaving 11 bases between the germline ends. Germline lookup yields CDR1 SGHVS and CDR2 FQNEAQ. The whole variable domain, filled in from reference TRBV7-8 and TRBJ1-1, reads GAGVSQSPRYKVAKRGQDVALRCDPISGHVSLFWYQQALGQGPEFLTYFQNEAQLDKSGLPSDRFFAERPEGSVSTLKIQRTQQEDSAVYLCASSSWTENTEAFFGQGTRLTVV.

The DNA for the CDR3 is TGTGCCAGCTCATTGGGTTCAGGGGTTACCCACTACGAGCAGTACTTC. Protein sequence: CASSLGSGVTHYEQYF. This chain uses TRBV18 with TRBJ2-7, with a possible D match to TRBD1 (6 bases). Trimming shortened V by 5 bases and J by 3 bases, and 20 bases separated the two germline ends. CDR3 length: 16 amino acids. Germline values: CDR1 KGHSH, CDR2 LQKENI.

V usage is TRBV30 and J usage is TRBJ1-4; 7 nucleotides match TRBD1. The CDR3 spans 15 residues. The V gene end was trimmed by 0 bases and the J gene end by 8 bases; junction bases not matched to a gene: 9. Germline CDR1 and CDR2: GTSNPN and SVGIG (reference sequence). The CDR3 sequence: CAWSVQYRGEEKLFF. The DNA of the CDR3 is TGTGCCTGGAGTGTACAGTACAGGGGTGAGGAAAAACTGTTTTTT.

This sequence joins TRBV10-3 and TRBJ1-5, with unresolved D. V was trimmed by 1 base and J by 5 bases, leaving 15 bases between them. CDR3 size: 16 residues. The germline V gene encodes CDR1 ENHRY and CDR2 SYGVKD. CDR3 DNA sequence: TGTGCCATCAGTGAGTTTCCGGCAGACCATGATCAGCCCCAGCATTTT. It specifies CAISEFPADHDQPQHF.

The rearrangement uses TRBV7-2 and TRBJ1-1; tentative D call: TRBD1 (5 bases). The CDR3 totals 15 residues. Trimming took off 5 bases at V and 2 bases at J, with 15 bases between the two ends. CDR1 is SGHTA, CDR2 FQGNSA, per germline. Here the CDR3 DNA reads TGTGCCAGCAGCCCTAGGGGCCCTATTAACACTGAAGCTTTCTTT. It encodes CASSPRGPINTEAFF.

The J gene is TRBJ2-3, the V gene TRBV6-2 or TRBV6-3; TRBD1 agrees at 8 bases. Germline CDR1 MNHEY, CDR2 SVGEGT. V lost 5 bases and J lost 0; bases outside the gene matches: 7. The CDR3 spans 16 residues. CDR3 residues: CASSPSDRDSTDTQYF. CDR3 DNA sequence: TGTGCCAGCAGTCCCTCGGACAGGGATAGCACAGATACGCAGTATTTT.

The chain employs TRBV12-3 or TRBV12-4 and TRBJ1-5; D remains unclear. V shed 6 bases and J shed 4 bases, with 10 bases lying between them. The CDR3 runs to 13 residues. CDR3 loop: CASSPSGNQPQHF. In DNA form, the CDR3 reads TGTGCCAGCAGCCCCAGTGGTAATCAGCCCCAGCATTTT.

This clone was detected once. The CDR3: CASRLAGDRGEQYF. CDR3 DNA sequence: TGCGCCAGCAGATTGGCGGGAGACCGGGGCGAGCAGTACTTC. This chain connects TRBV4-3 to TRBJ2-7; 7 positions agree with TRBD2. V trimming: 6 bases; J trimming: 6 bases; junction bases outside the gene matches: 11. Germline V gene lookup returns CDR1 LGHNA and CDR2 YSLEER. This CDR3 is 14 amino acids long.

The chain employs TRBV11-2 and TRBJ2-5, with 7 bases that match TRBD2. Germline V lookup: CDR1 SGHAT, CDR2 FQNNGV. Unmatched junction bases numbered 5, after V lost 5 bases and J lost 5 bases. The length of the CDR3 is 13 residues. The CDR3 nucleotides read TGTGCCAGCAGCAGCCAGGGAGGGGAGACCCAGTACTTC. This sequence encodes CASSSQGGETQYF.

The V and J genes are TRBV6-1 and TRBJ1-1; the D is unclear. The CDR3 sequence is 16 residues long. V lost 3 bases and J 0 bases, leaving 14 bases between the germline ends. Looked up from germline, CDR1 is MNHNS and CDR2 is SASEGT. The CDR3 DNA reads TGTGCCAGCAGTGACACCGGTCAGCGCATGAACACTGAAGCTTTCTTT. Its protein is CASSDTGQRMNTEAFF.

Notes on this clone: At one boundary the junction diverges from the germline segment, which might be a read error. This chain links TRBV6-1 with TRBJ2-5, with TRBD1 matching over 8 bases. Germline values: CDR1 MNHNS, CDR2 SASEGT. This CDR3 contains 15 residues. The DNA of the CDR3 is TGTGCCAGCGCAGTCACCCGGGACAGGAAAGCCTCGGTGCACTTC. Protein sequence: CASAVTRDRKASVHF.

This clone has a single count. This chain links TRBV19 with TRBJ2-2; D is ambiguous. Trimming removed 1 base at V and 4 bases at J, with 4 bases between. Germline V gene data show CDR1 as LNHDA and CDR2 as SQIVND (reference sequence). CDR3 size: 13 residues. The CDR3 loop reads CASSIGVTGELFF. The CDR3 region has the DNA TGTGCCAGTAGTATAGGTGTCACCGGGGAGCTGTTTTTT. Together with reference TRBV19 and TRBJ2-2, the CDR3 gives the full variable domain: DGGITQSPKYLFRKEGQNVTLSCEQNLNHDAMYWYRQDPGQGLRLIYYSQIVNDFQKGDIAEGYSVSREKKESFPLTVTSAQKNPTAFYLCASSIGVTGELFFGEGSRLTVL.

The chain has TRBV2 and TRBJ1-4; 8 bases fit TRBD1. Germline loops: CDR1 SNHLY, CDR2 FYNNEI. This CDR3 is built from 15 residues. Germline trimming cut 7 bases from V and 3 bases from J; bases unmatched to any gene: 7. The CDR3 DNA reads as TGTGCCAGCACGCGACAGGGGATACCTAATGAAAAACTGTTTTTT. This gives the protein CASTRQGIPNEKLFF.

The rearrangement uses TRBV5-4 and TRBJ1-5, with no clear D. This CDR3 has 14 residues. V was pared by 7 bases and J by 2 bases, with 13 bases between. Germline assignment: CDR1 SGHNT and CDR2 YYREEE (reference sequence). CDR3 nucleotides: TGTGCCAGCTCCGTAGGAATTGGCAATCAGCCCCAGCATTTT. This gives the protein CASSVGIGNQPQHF.